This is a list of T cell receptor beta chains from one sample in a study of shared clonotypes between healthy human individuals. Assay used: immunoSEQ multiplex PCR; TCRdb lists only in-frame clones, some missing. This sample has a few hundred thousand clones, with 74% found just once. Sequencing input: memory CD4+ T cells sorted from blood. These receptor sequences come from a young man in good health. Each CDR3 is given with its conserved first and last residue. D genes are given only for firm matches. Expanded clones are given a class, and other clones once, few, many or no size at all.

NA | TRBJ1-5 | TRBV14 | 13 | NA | TGTGCCAGCAGCCAGAATTCATATCAGCCCCAGCATTTT | CASSQNSYQPQHF
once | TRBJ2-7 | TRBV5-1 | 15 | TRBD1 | TGCGCCAGCAGCTTCAAGGGGGACAGCTCCTACGAGCAGTACTTC | CASSFKGDSSYEQYF
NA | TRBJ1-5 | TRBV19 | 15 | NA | TGTGCCAGTAGTAGGCAGAAAAGGGGCAATCAGCCCCAGCATTTT | CASSRQKRGNQPQHF
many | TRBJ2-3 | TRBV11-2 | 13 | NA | TGTGCCAGCGGTAGAGATACCACAGATACGCAGTATTTT | CASGRDTTDTQYF
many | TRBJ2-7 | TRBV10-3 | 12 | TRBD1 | TGTGCCATCAGCCAGGGGGCGGACGAGCAGTACTTC | CAISQGADEQYF
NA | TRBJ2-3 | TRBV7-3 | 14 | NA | TGTGCCAGCAGCTATGGGTCGAACACAGATACGCAGTATTTT | CASSYGSNTDTQYF
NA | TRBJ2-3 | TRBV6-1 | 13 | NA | TGTGCCAGCAGTGAAGGAAGCACAGATACGCAGTATTTT | CASSEGSTDTQYF
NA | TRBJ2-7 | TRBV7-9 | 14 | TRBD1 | TGTGCCAGCAGCTTAGGACAGGGGGCGGGCGAGCAGTACTTC | CASSLGQGAGEQYF
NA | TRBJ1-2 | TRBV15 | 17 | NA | TGTGCCACCAGCAGAGGCGAGGGGGGACAAATTAACTATGGCTACACCTTC | CATSRGEGGQINYGYTF
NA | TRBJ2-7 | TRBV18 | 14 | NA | TGTGCCAGCTCACCTTCTAGACAGTACTACGAGCAGTACTTC | CASSPSRQYYEQYF
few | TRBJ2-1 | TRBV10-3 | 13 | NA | TGTGCCATCAGTGAGTCCTATTACAATGAGCAGTTCTTC | CAISESYYNEQFF
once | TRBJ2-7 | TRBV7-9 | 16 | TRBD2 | TGTGCCAGCAGCTTACCCAGCGGGAGCCTTACCTACGAGCAGTACTTC | CASSLPSGSLTYEQYF
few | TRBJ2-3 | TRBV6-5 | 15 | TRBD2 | TGTGCCAGCAGCCTAGCGGGAGGGCCCACAGATACGCAGTATTTT | CASSLAGGPTDTQYF
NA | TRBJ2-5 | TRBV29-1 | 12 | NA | TGCAGCGCGACGCCCATTCAAGAGACCCAGTACTTC | CSATPIQETQYF
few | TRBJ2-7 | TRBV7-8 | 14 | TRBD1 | TGTGCCAGCAGCCTCGACAGGGACCTTGGCGAGCAGTACTTC | CASSLDRDLGEQYF
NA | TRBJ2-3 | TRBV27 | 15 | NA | TGTGCCAGCAGTTTATGGGGGGGCCGCACAGATACGCAGTATTTT | CASSLWGGRTDTQYF
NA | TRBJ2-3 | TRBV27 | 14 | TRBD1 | TGTGCCAGCAGTTCGACAGGGTTCTTAGATACGCAGTATTTT | CASSSTGFLDTQYF
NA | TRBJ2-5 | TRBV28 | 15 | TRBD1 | TGTGCCAGCAGTTACAGCGGACAGGCCCAAGAGACCCAGTACTTC | CASSYSGQAQETQYF
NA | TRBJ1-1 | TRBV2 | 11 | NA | TGTGCCAGCAAGGGCAGGGCTGAAGCTTTCTTT | CASKGRAEAFF
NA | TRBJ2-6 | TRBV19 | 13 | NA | TGTGCCAGTACCACGGCTGGGGCCAACGTCCTGACTTTC | CASTTAGANVLTF
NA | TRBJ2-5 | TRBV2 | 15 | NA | TGTGCCAGCAGTGAAGCGGGAACGTACCAAGAGACCCAGTACTTC | CASSEAGTYQETQYF
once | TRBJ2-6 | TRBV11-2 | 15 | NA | TGTGCCAGCAGCCTCCAGGGCTCTGGGGCCAACGTCCTGACTTTC | CASSLQGSGANVLTF
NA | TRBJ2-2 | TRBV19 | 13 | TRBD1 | TGTGCCAGTACCCAGACAGGGAAAGGGGAGCTGTTTTTT | CASTQTGKGELFF
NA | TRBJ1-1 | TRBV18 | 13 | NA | TGTGCCAGCTCAAAGGGGGGAAACACTGAAGCTTTCTTT | CASSKGGNTEAFF
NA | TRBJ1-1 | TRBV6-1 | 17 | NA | TGTGCCAGCAGTGAATGGGCCATCCCCCAGGGGAACACTGAAGCTTTCTTT | CASSEWAIPQGNTEAFF
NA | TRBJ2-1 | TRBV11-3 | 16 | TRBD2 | TGTGCCAGCAGCCCGGGACTAGCGGGAGGGAGGAATGAGCAGTTCTTC | CASSPGLAGGRNEQFF
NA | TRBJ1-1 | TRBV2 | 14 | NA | TGTGCCAGCACTGCTGGCAGGGGTATCACTGAAGCTTTCTTT | CASTAGRGITEAFF
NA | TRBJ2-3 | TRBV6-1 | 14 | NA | TGTGCCAGCAAGCTAGCTCCCAGCACAGATACGCAGTATTTT | CASKLAPSTDTQYF